A selection of T cell receptor beta chains follows, all from one sample in a study of T cell responses to AZD1222 COVID-19 vaccine. The data were produced by immunoSEQ multiplex PCR, yet TCRdb's version contains in-frame clones alone and is incomplete. The data show roughly 150,000 clones, with about 90% seen just once and 3.8% held by the top ten. Sequenced material: peripheral blood, taken 28 days after the second AZD1222 dose. Receptors were obtained from an adult who received the AZD1222 COVID-19 vaccine. Both conserved end residues are part of each CDR3. The order of the fields is V gene, J gene, CDR3 protein.

v_gene: TRBV29-1
j_gene: TRBJ1-2
CDR3aa: CSVGVRTDPGHGYTF

v_gene: TRBV18
j_gene: TRBJ2-5
CDR3aa: CASSPTTSGRETQYF

v_gene: TRBV6-5
j_gene: TRBJ1-1
CDR3aa: CASTIDRLAVKAFF

v_gene: TRBV7-2
j_gene: TRBJ2-3
CDR3aa: CASSTRGGTDTQYF

v_gene: TRBV2
j_gene: TRBJ1-2
CDR3aa: CASSETFVTGLLGYTF

v_gene: TRBV6-2/TRBV6-3
j_gene: TRBJ1-5
CDR3aa: CASSTRVGNQPQHF

v_gene: TRBV11-2
j_gene: TRBJ2-1
CDR3aa: CASSLTGGLSYNEQFF

v_gene: TRBV19
j_gene: TRBJ2-1
CDR3aa: CASRRTVSYNEQFF

v_gene: TRBV29-1
j_gene: TRBJ1-1
CDR3aa: CSGRGDTEAFF

v_gene: TRBV29-1
j_gene: TRBJ1-2
CDR3aa: CSAGGTGEIDGYTF

v_gene: TRBV7-9
j_gene: TRBJ1-2
CDR3aa: CASSTTEAHYGYTF

v_gene: TRBV7-2
j_gene: TRBJ2-7
CDR3aa: CASTIEGRSEQYF

v_gene: TRBV4-3
j_gene: TRBJ1-2
CDR3aa: CASSQENRAGYTF

v_gene: TRBV6-2/TRBV6-3
j_gene: TRBJ2-3
CDR3aa: CASSTLPRGGLDTQYF

v_gene: TRBV5-1
j_gene: TRBJ2-7
CDR3aa: CASSLAPYEQYF

v_gene: TRBV28
j_gene: TRBJ1-2
CDR3aa: CASSLDRPYGYTF

v_gene: TRBV7-2
j_gene: TRBJ1-2
CDR3aa: CASSLGPGQGSSWGYTF

v_gene: TRBV5-1
j_gene: TRBJ2-7
CDR3aa: CASSWGDSLEQYF

v_gene: TRBV5-6
j_gene: TRBJ2-2
CDR3aa: CASSSDWIAVTGELFF

v_gene: TRBV2
j_gene: TRBJ1-4
CDR3aa: CASSPELGFEKLFF

v_gene: TRBV12-3/TRBV12-4
j_gene: TRBJ1-2
CDR3aa: CASSLTEFYGYTF

v_gene: TRBV5-6
j_gene: TRBJ2-5
CDR3aa: CASSGRGTQYF

v_gene: TRBV4-1
j_gene: TRBJ1-4
CDR3aa: CASSQDGGTGYEKLFF

v_gene: TRBV5-4
j_gene: TRBJ1-2
CDR3aa: CAGFGGGSVPTNYGYTF

v_gene: TRBV14
j_gene: TRBJ1-3
CDR3aa: CASSQDYGGSGNTIYF

v_gene: TRBV7-8
j_gene: TRBJ2-3
CDR3aa: CASSHITDTQYF

v_gene: TRBV11-2
j_gene: TRBJ2-3
CDR3aa: CASSTRQGINPGADTQYF

v_gene: TRBV7-2
j_gene: TRBJ1-1
CDR3aa: CASSQKTVMNTEAFF

v_gene: TRBV5-1
j_gene: TRBJ2-7
CDR3aa: CASSPEGVPYEQYF

v_gene: TRBV18
j_gene: TRBJ2-1
CDR3aa: CASSPGTPGPDNEQFF

v_gene: TRBV30
j_gene: TRBJ2-1
CDR3aa: CAWSVRRAYNEQFF

v_gene: TRBV4-1
j_gene: TRBJ2-5
CDR3aa: CASSQSGLRETQYF

v_gene: TRBV11-3
j_gene: TRBJ2-6
CDR3aa: CASSPRRLATGSRANVLTF